This T cell receptor (beta chain) emerged from a study of blood T cells in healthy people across ages. A J-beta primer mix and a sample-barcoded 5' primer were used in a second PCR of about 6 to 12 cycles. TCRdb re-called the 5' RACE reads through MiXCR, storing one row per CDR3 protein. The data hold 1.5 million to 2 million distinct CDR3 sequences, with under 30% observed a single time. Whole-study findings and limits: Roughly linearly, TCR beta diversity per million T cells fell as age increased. Long-lived donors had more naive CD4+ cells and higher diversity than aged donors.

This clonotype has more than one count but fewer than ten. The antigen is not known. Trimming shortened V by 3 bases and J by 0 bases, and 12 bases separated the two germline ends. This CDR3 has 16 amino acids. Germline CDR1 reads MDHEN; CDR2 reads SYDVKM. The sequenced material came from blood. This sequence originates from a woman aged 25 to 39 in good health. This chain links TRBV28 with TRBJ1-5; D is perhaps TRBD1 (5 bases). CDR3 sequence reads: CASSFFGGHSNQPQHF. Written as DNA, the CDR3 is TGTGCCAGCAGTTTCTTCGGGGGTCATAGCAATCAGCCCCAGCATTTT.